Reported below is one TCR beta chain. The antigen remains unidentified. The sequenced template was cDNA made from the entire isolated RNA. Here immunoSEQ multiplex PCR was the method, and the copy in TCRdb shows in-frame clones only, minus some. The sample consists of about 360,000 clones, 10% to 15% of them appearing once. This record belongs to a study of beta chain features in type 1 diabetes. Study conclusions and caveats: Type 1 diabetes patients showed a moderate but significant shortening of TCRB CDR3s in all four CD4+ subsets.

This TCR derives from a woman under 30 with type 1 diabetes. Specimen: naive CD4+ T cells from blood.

The chain's CDR3 is CASRGLAGGELFF. The CDR3 coding sequence is TGTGCCAGTAGGGGGCTGGCCGGCGGGGAGCTGTTTTTT. The chain employs TRBV19 and TRBJ2-2; D perhaps matches TRBD1 (5 bases). CDR1 LNHDA and CDR2 SQIVND come from the germline V gene (reference sequence). The CDR3 is 13 residues long. Deletions cut 6 bases from V and 7 bases from J, with 12 bases between.